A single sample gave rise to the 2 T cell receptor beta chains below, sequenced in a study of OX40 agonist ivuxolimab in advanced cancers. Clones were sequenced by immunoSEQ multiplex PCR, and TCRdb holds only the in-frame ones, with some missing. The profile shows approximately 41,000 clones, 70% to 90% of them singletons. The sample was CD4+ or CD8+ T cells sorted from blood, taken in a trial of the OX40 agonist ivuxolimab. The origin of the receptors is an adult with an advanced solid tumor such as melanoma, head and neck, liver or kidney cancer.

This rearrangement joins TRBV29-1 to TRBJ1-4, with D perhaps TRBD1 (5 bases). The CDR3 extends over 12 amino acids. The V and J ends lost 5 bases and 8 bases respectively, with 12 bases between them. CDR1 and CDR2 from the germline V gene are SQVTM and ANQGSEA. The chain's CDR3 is CSVLDRGEKLFF. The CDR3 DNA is TGCAGCGTTCTAGACCGGGGGGAAAAACTGTTTTTT.

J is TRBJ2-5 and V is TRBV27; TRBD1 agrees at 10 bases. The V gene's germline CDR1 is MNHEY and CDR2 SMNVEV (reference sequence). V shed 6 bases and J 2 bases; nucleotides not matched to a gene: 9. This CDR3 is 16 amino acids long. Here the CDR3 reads CASSLIGTGDQETQYF. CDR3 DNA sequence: TGTGCCAGCAGCCTAATTGGGACAGGGGATCAAGAGACCCAGTACTTC.